This T cell receptor beta chain comes out of a study of CD8 T cells in Susac syndrome. Points from the study as a whole: TCR sequencing and HLA analysis covered a relatively small number of individuals. The total CD8+ repertoires contained roughly 17 Susac-specific public clones, and the CD8+ TEMRA repertoires contained about 5.

Negative isolation was used for CD8+ and CD4+ T cells, and FACS enrichment was applied to TEMRA cells. Of note for this clonotype: Antigen unknown.

Germline CDR1 and CDR2: SGHVS and FNYEAQ. V lost 5 bases to trimming and J lost 0 bases, with 16 bases between them. There are 16 residues in the CDR3. Random hexamers were used to reverse transcribe the RNA input (about 0.5 to 1 ug). The method of amplification for TCR beta CDR3 was immunoSEQ multiplex PCR, covering 54 Vbeta and 13 Jbeta. TCRdb called the immunoSEQ multiplex PCR reads again in MiXCR, with one record for every CDR3 protein. The sample records some 50,000 distinct CDR3 sequences, around 93% being singletons. The rearrangement uses TRBV7-6 and TRBJ1-1, with D perhaps matching TRBD1 (5 bases). This TCR derives from a human donor with Susac syndrome. Sequencing was performed on CD8+ T cells from PBMCs. DNA for the CDR3: TGTGCCAGCAGCCTCACCCCGGGACGGATGAACACTGAAGCTTTCTTT. Translation gives CASSLTPGRMNTEAFF.